Here is one T cell receptor (beta chain) with its context. Its specific antigen is unknown. This could be a read error, since a much larger clone is one nucleotide away. Ophthalmopathy patients were characterized by moderately to severely active disease, a Clinical Activity Score of at least 3, a NOSPECS grade of at least 4, and a disease duration under 3 months. Patients with other autoimmune diseases, uncontrolled infections, pregnancy or lactation were excluded. Diagnosis relied on clinical symptoms, serum thyroxine, TRAb, thyroid ultrasound and orbital computed tomography. PBMCs were isolated from 8 to 10 ml of fresh peripheral blood by Ficoll-Paque density gradient centrifugation. Total RNA was extracted using Trizol reagent, and RNA quality was checked on an Agilent 2100 Bioanalyzer. The entry originates in a study of Graves' ophthalmopathy and Graves' hyperthyroidism (dated by TCRdb to between 2018 and 2020). With regard to the full study: Peripheral blood was collected before any treatment was given, at the time of initial diagnosis. To tell Graves' ophthalmopathy apart from Graves' hyperthyroidism, and to predict which patients would progress to ophthalmopathy, the study relied on TCR beta repertoire signatures. Following sampling, methimazole starting at 30 mg daily was administered to hyperthyroidism patients, and high-dose intravenous methylprednisolone was administered to ophthalmopathy patients. An independent validation cohort comprised 18 hyperthyroidism patients and over 15 patients who later progressed from hyperthyroidism to ophthalmopathy. In about six hyperthyroidism patients, the T-cell repertoires found in thyroid tissue were compared with those found in blood. In total, approximately 140 blood samples were TCR-sequenced: approximately 42 ophthalmopathy, about 75 hyperthyroidism and roughly 17 hyperthyroidism-to-ophthalmopathy patients. To explore V-J signatures distinguishing ophthalmopathy from hyperthyroidism, a discovery set of about 99 patients (fewer than 45 ophthalmopathy, over 55 stable hyperthyroidism) was enrolled.

The investigation overall reported the following: Sample size was not statistically predetermined, and group allocation was not concealed from the investigators. Most of the expanded thyroid clonotypes with a frequency above 0.001 were also detected in blood, and it was suggested that the thyroid immune response may be reflected by blood repertoires. Ophthalmopathy was separated from stable hyperthyroidism by the 13-signature model with roughly 90% sensitivity and about 83% specificity in cross-validation and with 80%/75% in the test set. In validation, the model predicted ophthalmopathy progression with about 70% sensitivity and approximately 75% specificity; roughly 11 predicted patients were CT-confirmed with GO in a median of around 6.5 months.

TCR beta CDR3 regions were amplified from RNA transcripts for repertoire sequencing. A first-round RT-PCR used HTBI primers with the Qiagen OneStep RT-PCR kit, followed by a second-round multiplex PCR, size selection and purification. Libraries were sequenced paired-end with 100 bp reads on an Illumina HiSeq2000. The published analysis was carried out like this. SOAPnuke was used to process the reads, removing any read that contained adapters or uncalled bases, had a mean Phred below 15, or lacked an exact match to the constant primer or identifier. COPE v1.2.5 was used to merge high-quality paired reads. Each unique nucleotide sequence was treated as a clonotype, and MiTCR v1.1 was used to align the clonotypes to the IMGT TRB V, D and J references. Analysis was restricted to V-J combinations with a frequency above 0.0001, which covered approximately 99% of repertoires. For each V-J combination, a TCR clonal expansion and chaos score was defined as F50 clonal expansion divided by the chaos observed in the TCRdist matrix. Welch's t-statistics and random forest were used to reduce the features to 13 V-J combinations, which were then used as input to a naive Bayes classifier. Thyroid-blood repertoire similarity was quantified with the Morisita-Horn index. In-frame beta chains were kept once TCRdb had trimmed the public reads at Q25 with fastp and called clones with MiXCR. Identical CDR3 proteins give one entry, which carries the most common genes and DNA. The V and J calls reflect TCRdb's pipeline rather than the authors' work. Across this sample there are some 240,000 distinct CDR3 sequences, with 45% seen only once. Roughly 50% of the sample rests with the top ten.

After removal of 3 bases from V and 5 bases from J, the junction retains 6 bases not matched to a gene. The CDR3 goes from the cysteine to the phenylalanine over 15 residues. Only the CDR3 portion is preserved as DNA: 45 bases, with reading frame beginning at the first base. CDR1 and CDR2 (SNHLY, FYNNEI) derive from the germline V gene. Source material: peripheral blood. The TCR was taken from an adult man with Graves' ophthalmopathy. Recombination connected TRBV2 to TRBJ1-5, with 8 bases matching TRBD1. The nucleotides are TGTGCCAGCAGTGAGGACAGGGTCCCACATCAGCCCCAGCATTTT. Its product reads: CASSEDRVPHQPQHF.